A selection of T cell receptor beta chains follows, all from one sample in a study of blood T cell repertoires in COVID-19. The table came from immunoSEQ multiplex PCR; TCRdb's copy has only in-frame clones and leaves some out. Of roughly 99,000 clones in the sample, approximately 85% were seen once. Sequenced input: peripheral blood. The origin of the receptors is a woman older than 75 with active or convalescent COVID-19. CDR3s include the opening cysteine and the closing phenylalanine or tryptophan.

TRBV10-3 15 CAITNRQGDNSPLHF
TRBV6-6 14 CASGWTQSTDTQYF
TRBV28 14 CASSFLAGGNEQYF
TRBV20-1 18 CSASARLAGGWTYNEQFF
TRBV18 16 CASSPPIAGATGELFF
TRBV6-2/TRBV6-3 16 CASSPTALASANEQFF
TRBV5-5 15 CASSLQAGLTDTQYF
TRBV27 18 CASSLSPYGFPLTGELFF
TRBV28 14 CASTTTGFGQPQHF
TRBV6-5 15 CASRLTSGSYNEQFF
TRBV19 14 CASFPQGRDTEAFF
TRBV25-1 13 CASSPQGQYGYTF
TRBV10-1 14 CASSESAASGELFF
TRBV7-8 16 CASSREGVGRVETQYF
TRBV30 13 CAWRVTVNYGYTF
TRBV18 15 CASSPRRSSNYGYTF
TRBV28 17 CASRGPSSSRWSTEAFF
TRBV14 13 CASSQGGFTEAFF
TRBV29-1 14 CSVDGTAWVHEQFF
TRBV5-4 16 CASSPRLAQNTGELFF
TRBV6-2/TRBV6-3 12 CASSYTADEQFF
TRBV6-2/TRBV6-3 16 CASSYSPGGSYNEQFF
TRBV7-8 16 CASSSSRGPGANVLTF
TRBV6-1 14 CASSDDSANTEAFF
TRBV6-1 16 CASSEIPGQGNQPQHF
TRBV6-6 14 CASRLGGVGTEAFF